These 24 T cell receptor beta chains share one sample of origin, sequenced in a study of shared clonotypes between healthy human individuals. Measured with immunoSEQ multiplex PCR; TCRdb has only the in-frame clones, and not every one. The sample has a few million clones, 90% to 96% seen once. Specimen: naive CD4+ T cells sorted from blood. Subset indicated: CD45RA+ positively selected. These receptors came from a man aged 18-30 years in good health.

This rearrangement joins TRBV2 to TRBJ2-3, with 10 bases aligning to TRBD2. This CDR3 has 14 residues. Germline-derived CDR1 and CDR2 are SNHLY and FYNNEI. The V and J ends lost 8 bases and 4 bases, in that order; junction bases with no gene match: 6. The CDR3 region has the DNA TGTGCCAGCGGTACTAGCGGGGCGGCAGATACGCAGTATTTT. This codes for CASGTSGAADTQYF.

The V call is TRBV5-4, the J call TRBJ1-1; D not resolved. From germline, CDR1 is SGHNT and CDR2 YYREEE (reference sequence). V shed 3 bases and J shed 1 base, with 10 bases lying between them. CDR3 length: 14 residues. The CDR3 coding sequence is TGTGCCAGCAGCTCCCGAGGAGGGAACACTGAAGCTTTCTTT. This sequence encodes CASSSRGGNTEAFF.

The chain carries TRBV5-1 and TRBJ2-1, with 11 positions matching TRBD2. The junction had 5 bases not matched to a gene; V was cut back by 2 bases and J by 10 bases. CDR3 length: 14 amino acids. In germline, CDR1 is SGHRS, CDR2 YFSETQ. The CDR3 spells CASSLSSGRGEQFF. The CDR3 DNA follows: TGCGCCAGCAGCTTAAGTAGCGGGAGGGGCGAGCAGTTCTTC.

This rearrangement joins TRBV5-1 to TRBJ2-5; no firm D call. This CDR3 region has 15 residues. Germline CDR1 SGHRS, CDR2 YFSETQ. Trimming stripped 2 bases from V and 1 base from J, with 12 bases between. As DNA, the CDR3 is TGCGCCAGCAGCTTCTCTGGCGGAGTCCAAGAGACCCAGTACTTC. Encoded protein: CASSFSGGVQETQYF.

V usage is TRBV5-4 and J usage is TRBJ2-2; D possibly matches TRBD1 or TRBD2 (5 bases each). CDR3 length: 14 amino acids. Germline CDR1 and CDR2: SGHNT and YYREEE (reference sequence). Trimming removed 3 bases at V and 3 bases at J, with 9 bases between. CDR3 region: CASSWDLHTGELFF. The CDR3 nucleotides read TGTGCCAGCAGCTGGGACCTTCACACCGGGGAGCTGTTTTTT. Based on the CDR3 plus reference TRBV5-4 and TRBJ2-2, the full variable domain is ETGVTQSPTHLIKTRGQQVTLRCSSQSGHNTVSWYQQALGQGPQFIFQYYREEENGRGNFPPRFSGLQFPNYSSELNVNALELDDSALYLCASSWDLHTGELFFGEGSRLTVL.

The chain links TRBV2 to TRBJ2-1, with D possibly being TRBD1 (6 bases). The CDR3 contains 13 residues. Trimming took 6 bases from V and 4 from J, leaving 10 bases between them. Germline CDR1 SNHLY, CDR2 FYNNEI. The CDR3 coding sequence is TGTGCCAGCAGCCGCGACAGGTACAATGAGCAGTTCTTC. Protein sequence: CASSRDRYNEQFF.

This chain uses TRBV14 with TRBJ2-7, with a weak D call TRBD1 (5 bases). CDR3 length: 14 amino acids. The germline CDR1 and CDR2 sequences are SGHDN and FVKESK. V was pared by 3 bases and J by 4 bases, with 13 bases between. The CDR3 DNA follows: TGTGCCAGCAGCCATCCGGCCAGGGTTTACGAGCAGTACTTC. Translation: CASSHPARVYEQYF.

This chain connects TRBV7-8 to TRBJ2-2; perhaps TRBD1 as D (6 bases). Trimming took 0 bases from V and 1 from J, leaving 9 bases between them. CDR1 is SGHVS and CDR2 is FQNEAQ in the germline V gene. The CDR3 runs to 16 residues. The CDR3 DNA reads TGTGCCAGCAGCTTAGCGCAACAGGGGAACACCGGGGAGCTGTTTTTT. It is translated as CASSLAQQGNTGELFF.

With regard to this clone: The same CDR3 also results from other DNA sequences found in this sample. CDR3 in amino acids: CASSLDPGSYGYTF. The CDR3 DNA sequence: TGCGCCAGCAGCTTGGACCCAGGCTCCTATGGCTACACCTTC. The chain employs TRBV5-1 and TRBJ1-2, with unresolved D. Germline CDR1 reads SGHRS; CDR2 reads YFSETQ. V was trimmed by 0 bases and J by 4 bases, leaving 10 bases between them. This CDR3 contains 14 residues.

The J gene is TRBJ1-5, the V gene TRBV5-1, with D hard to call. CDR1 is SGHRS and CDR2 is YFSETQ in the germline V gene. V shed 4 bases and J shed 1 base, with 12 bases lying between them. This CDR3 is 15 amino acids long. CDR3 sequence reads: CASSPGGLSNQPQHF. In DNA form, the CDR3 reads TGCGCCAGCAGCCCTGGAGGATTAAGCAATCAGCCCCAGCATTTT.

This clone has more than one count but fewer than ten. The V gene is TRBV6-1, the J gene TRBJ2-7; D gene unclear. Trimming shortened V by 4 bases and J by 0 bases, and 16 bases separated the two germline ends. This CDR3 is built from 16 residues. Germline assignment: CDR1 MNHNS and CDR2 SASEGT. CDR3 DNA sequence: TGTGCCAGCAGTGCTCTCCGGTTAGGCTTCTCCTACGAGCAGTACTTC. It codes for CASSALRLGFSYEQYF.

The J gene is TRBJ2-7, the V gene TRBV5-6, with D possibly TRBD2 on 6 matching bases. V lost 1 base and J lost 3, with 17 bases in between. The CDR3 has 16 amino acids. Germline V gene sequence: CDR1 SGHDT, CDR2 YYEEEE. The CDR3, as DNA: TGTGCCAGCAGCTTGCTCTTCCGAGCTAGCGACTACGAGCAGTACTTC. It codes for CASSLLFRASDYEQYF. The variable domain in full, completed from reference TRBV5-6 and TRBJ2-7, reads DAGVTQSPTHLIKTRGQQVTLRCSPKSGHDTVSWYQQALGQGPQFIFQYYEEEERQRGNFPDRFSGHQFPNYSSELNVNALLLGDSALYLCASSLLFRASDYEQYFGPGTRLTVT.

The chain combines TRBV7-8 with TRBJ1-4, with D possibly being TRBD1 (5 bases). Germline loops: CDR1 SGHVS, CDR2 FQNEAQ. Deletions cut 4 bases from V and 6 bases from J, with 9 bases between. The CDR3 contains 13 residues. The CDR3 here is CASSYGHYEKLFF. The CDR3, as DNA: TGTGCCAGCAGCTACGGACATTATGAAAAACTGTTTTTT. Full variable domain (remainder filled in from reference TRBV7-8 and TRBJ1-4): GAGVSQSPRYKVAKRGQDVALRCDPISGHVSLFWYQQALGQGPEFLTYFQNEAQLDKSGLPSDRFFAERPEGSVSTLKIQRTQQEDSAVYLCASSYGHYEKLFFGSGTQLSVL.

This clone was picked up one time. This sample includes further DNA sequences coding for the same CDR3. The rearrangement uses TRBV7-2 and TRBJ1-5; no clear D gene. Germline-derived CDR1 and CDR2 are SGHTA and FQGNSA. This CDR3 is built from 15 residues. The ends were cut back, 1 base at V and 0 bases at J, with 7 bases in the middle. The CDR3 sequence: CASSLGSYSNQPQHF. In DNA form, the CDR3 reads TGTGCCAGCAGCTTAGGGAGTTATAGCAATCAGCCCCAGCATTTT.

The rearrangement uses TRBV18 and TRBJ2-7, with TRBD1 identical over 11 bases. J lost 0 bases, V lost 1 base, and 5 bases had no gene match. The CDR3 length is 17 residues. The germline V gene has CDR1 KGHSH and CDR2 LQKENI. CDR3 sequence reads: CASSPRVGQGASYEQYF. As DNA, the CDR3 is TGTGCCAGCTCACCACGGGTTGGACAGGGGGCCTCCTACGAGCAGTACTTC.

The genes are TRBV10-1 and TRBJ2-1; 10 bases are shared with TRBD2. V was clipped by 0 bases and J by 6 bases; unmatched bases: 2. Germline lookup yields CDR1 WNHNN and CDR2 SYGVQD (reference sequence). This CDR3 has 15 residues. CDR3 sequence: CASSESGLASNEQFF. The CDR3 bases are TGCGCCAGCAGTGAGTCGGGACTAGCGAGCAATGAGCAGTTCTTC.

The CDR3 loop is CASSVSITEAFF. CDR3 sequence (DNA): TGTGCCAGCAGTGTCTCGATTACTGAAGCTTTCTTT. J is TRBJ1-1 and V is TRBV2; D gene uncertain. The CDR3 is made up of 12 amino acids. Per the germline V gene, CDR1 is SNHLY and CDR2 is FYNNEI. Trimming stripped 4 bases from V and 5 bases from J, with 8 bases between.

The V gene is TRBV4-3, the J gene TRBJ2-1; D not resolved. The germline V gene has CDR1 LGHNA and CDR2 YSLEER. The CDR3 loop spans 13 amino acids. The V gene lost 0 bases and the J gene lost 5 bases, with 5 bases spanning the gap. CDR3 protein: CASSQDYNNEQFF. In DNA form, the CDR3 reads TGCGCCAGCAGCCAAGATTATAACAATGAGCAGTTCTTC.

V is TRBV7-9 and J is TRBJ1-6, with D perhaps TRBD1 (6 bases). V was trimmed by 1 base and J by 10 bases, leaving 8 bases between them. This CDR3 spans 13 amino acids. The germline V gene has CDR1 SEHNR and CDR2 FQNEAQ (reference sequence). The CDR3 sequence: CASSLEGESPLHF. In DNA form, the CDR3 reads TGTGCCAGCAGCTTAGAGGGGGAATCACCCCTCCACTTT.

The V and J genes are TRBV28 and TRBJ1-6; no firm D call. Trimming removed 7 bases at V and 0 bases at J, with 7 bases between. Germline CDR1 reads MDHEN; CDR2 reads SYDVKM. The CDR3 is made up of 14 amino acids. The CDR3 is CASKMSSYNSPLHF. DNA of the CDR3: TGTGCCAGCAAGATGAGCTCCTATAATTCACCCCTCCACTTT.

J is TRBJ2-7 and V is TRBV30; the D gene is possibly TRBD1 (5 bases). CDR3 size: 18 residues. Germline V gene data show CDR1 as GTSNPN and CDR2 as SVGIG (reference sequence). Trimming left V 0 bases short and J 5 bases short, with 26 bases between. In DNA, the CDR3 is TGTGCCTGGAGTGTATACCCCCCTCAACAAGGGTGGGGCGACGAGCAGTACTTC. It yields the protein CAWSVYPPQQGWGDEQYF.

The CDR3 here is CAWTLEYNEQFF. The CDR3 coding sequence is TGTGCCTGGACGTTGGAATACAATGAGCAGTTCTTC. V gene TRBV30 combines with J gene TRBJ2-1; unclear D gene. The CDR3 runs to 12 residues. Germline CDR1 reads GTSNPN; CDR2 reads SVGIG (reference sequence). The V end was cut by 4 bases, the J end by 4 bases, with 8 bases between.

The chain joins TRBV11-3 to TRBJ2-3; tentative D call: TRBD1 (5 bases). V lost 3 bases, J lost 1 base, and 8 bases lay in between. Germline loops: CDR1 SGHNT, CDR2 YENEEA. This CDR3 spans 14 amino acids. CDR3 loop: CASSFAGRTDTQYF. As DNA, the CDR3 is TGTGCCAGCAGCTTCGCAGGGCGCACAGATACGCAGTATTTT.

With regard to this clone: The same CDR3 is also encoded by other DNA sequences in this sample. This rearrangement joins TRBV28 to TRBJ2-1; D ambiguous. CDR1 is MDHEN, CDR2 SYDVKM, per germline. With 2 bases removed from V and 2 bases from J, the gap between germline ends came to 1 base. CDR3 length: 12 amino acids. In DNA form, the CDR3 reads TGTGCCAGCAGTTTACCCTACAATGAGCAGTTCTTC. Its translation is CASSLPYNEQFF.